The entry below gives a single T cell receptor beta chain sequence along with its context. This clonotype was counted a few times. Which antigen it targets is not known. No quality values exist for individual bases; no much larger clone is one base distant. This record belongs to a study of response to subunit inactivated influenza vaccine (dated by TCRdb to 2017 to 2018). Regarding the study in general: The study used deep quantitative T cell receptor repertoire profiling to track responses to a trivalent subunit inactivated influenza vaccine. Findings and caveats that apply to the study as a whole: The authors suggested that each seasonal influenza vaccination may recruit only a limited number of new T cells.

The germline V gene sets CDR1 to SGHAT and CDR2 to FQNNGV. At the junction V is shortened by 2 bases and J by 7 bases; bases outside the gene matches: 11. CDR3 length: 18 amino acids, cysteine to phenylalanine. Left in the record is the CDR3 DNA by itself, 54 bases read in frame from the first base. The library was prepared using RT-PCR. TCRdb records Illumina HiSeq 2500 as the sequencer. TCRdb trimmed the raw reads at Q25, called clones with MiXCR and kept productive beta chains. Each entry is one CDR3 protein sequence, shown with its most common DNA and genes. This sample has 400,000 to 650,000 distinct CDR3 sequences in its table, and around 7.9% of those were observed once. The top ten constitute 13% of the sample.

Recombination linked TRBV11-2 to TRBJ2-3; TRBD2 aligns with 14 central bases. This clonotype was obtained from a man between 50 and 75 years old who received an inactivated influenza vaccine. Donor details come from another sample of the same person, matched by shared clones. The sequencing here drew on PBMCs from blood, taken roughly 24 months after vaccination. The DNA sequence is given as TGTGCCAGCAGCTTACTCTCGTCCGGGACTAGCGGGGGAAATACGCAGTATTTT. Translated, this is CASSLLSSGTSGGNTQYF.